The clone carrying this T cell receptor (beta chain) was detected ten times or more. Its antigen is unidentified. TCRdb reanalysed the 5' RACE reads using MiXCR and keeps one entry per CDR3 protein. The repertoire consists of 250,000 to 400,000 distinct CDR3 sequences, with about 13% occurring once and the leading ten covering around a fifth. These data are taken from a study of T-cell memory formation after mild COVID-19. Whole-study findings and limits: What remained unconfirmed was the SARS-CoV-2 specificity of second-wave clones peaking on day 37. The finding that pre-infection memory included some responding clones suggested that cross-reactive memory joined. Day 15 to 85 contracting clones showed balanced CD4/CD8; later expanders leaned CD4+.

The V end lost 0 bases, the J end lost 3 bases, and 14 bases lay between the germline ends. Per the germline V gene, CDR1 is LGHNA and CDR2 is YSLEER. The CDR3 consists of 16 residues. Sequencing input: PBMCs or a T cell subset sorted from them (not recorded which). V gene TRBV4-3 combines with J gene TRBJ1-1, with D possibly being TRBD1 (6 bases). This TCR derives from a man younger than 35 who had mild COVID-19 (a few samples of this study predate the infection). Cell type and time point are not known. The CDR3 DNA reads as TGCGCCAGCAGCCAAGATACAGGGCGTAGGGACACTGAAGCTTTCTTT. This translates into CASSQDTGRRDTEAFF.